The source of this T cell receptor (beta chain) is a study of T cells in Graves' hyperthyroidism and ophthalmopathy. Whole-study results and caveats: Blood shared most expanded thyroid clonotypes above 0.001.

It was uncontrolled infection, other autoimmune disease, pregnancy or lactation that excluded patients. RNA transcripts provided the source from which TCR beta CDR3 regions were amplified. Using the HTBI primer set, a first-round RT-PCR was run on the TCR CDR3. TCRdb fed the multiplex PCR reads into MiXCR, producing one record per CDR3 protein. The profile covers 500,000 to 600,000 distinct CDR3 sequences, with 46% appearing a single time and over 15% taken by the ten largest. Between the trimmed V and J ends, which lost 3 bases and 4 bases, there was a span of 15 bases. This CDR3 is 14 amino acids long. Germline CDR1 is DFQATT and CDR2 is SNEGSKA (reference sequence). Regarding this clonotype: Its antigen is not known.

The sequence was collected from an adult woman with Graves' disease, either hyperthyroidism or ophthalmopathy (not recorded which). Sequencing input: peripheral blood or thyroid tissue (not recorded which). The genes are TRBV20-1 and TRBJ1-2, with D possibly TRBD1 on 6 matching bases. This CDR3 is CSASRGVPVYGYTF. The CDR3 nucleotides read TGCAGTGCTAGCAGGGGAGTACCCGTCTATGGCTACACCTTC.